The sequence of this TCR beta chain was determined in a study of T-cell reconstitution after alpha-beta-depleted transplantation in children. V dropped 6 bases and J dropped 7; count of bases not matched to a gene: 9. CDR1 is KGHDR, CDR2 SFDVKD, per germline. CDR3 length: 15 amino acids. During its preparation, the TCRbeta library received unique molecular identifiers. From the PCR reads, TCRdb called clonotypes with MiXCR, one entry per CDR3 protein. The table lists roughly 220,000 distinct CDR3 sequences, 9.7% of them singletons. This clonotype was counted ten times or more. This material consisted of PBMCs from the stem cell graft donor, taken from the stem cell graft. The chain links TRBV24-1 to TRBJ2-1; TRBD1 matches 9 bases. The origin of this receptor is a human donor who donated a stem cell graft to a child with SCID. CDR3 nucleotide sequence: TGTGCCACCAGTCAGGTGGGACAGGGTAAGAATGAGCAGTTCTTC. Protein: CATSQVGQGKNEQFF.